Presented here are 9 T cell receptor beta chains from one specimen sequenced in a study of liver allograft versus peripheral blood T cells. Study as a whole: Blood and transplanted-liver T cell receptor repertoires from recipients were compared.

TCRdb re-analysed the reads in MiXCR, keeping a single row per CDR3 protein. Seen here are 5,000 or so distinct CDR3 sequences, around 14% observed once, and the top ten hold 2.9%. The origin of the receptors is a human patient who had a liver transplant. These T cells may partly come from the graft donor.

The chain links TRBV20-1 to TRBJ2-7; TRBD2 agrees at 10 bases. The length of the CDR3 is 13 residues. With 6 bases clipped from V and 3 bases from J, the junction kept 5 bases outside the gene matches. Germline V gene data show CDR1 as DFQATT and CDR2 as SNEGSKA (reference sequence). CDR3 DNA sequence: TGCAGTGCCAGACCTAGCGGGAGCTACGAGCAGTACTTC. Translation: CSARPSGSYEQYF.

This clonotype is medium-sized in the sample. This chain links TRBV10-3 with TRBJ2-7, with 7 bases lining up with TRBD1. CDR3 length equals 12 residues. J lost 9 bases, V lost 5 bases, and 7 bases had no gene match. CDR1 and CDR2 from the germline V gene are ENHRY and SYGVKD. The CDR3 here is CAISQQGFGQYF. The CDR3 DNA reads TGTGCCATCAGTCAACAGGGGTTTGGGCAGTACTTC.

The genes are TRBV28 and TRBJ2-6; tentative D call: TRBD1 (5 bases). The CDR3 totals 14 residues. Germline loops: CDR1 MDHEN, CDR2 SYDVKM. V lost 3 bases to trimming and J lost 4 bases, with 7 bases between them. The CDR3 loop is CASSFQGGANVLTF. The CDR3 nucleotides read TGTGCCAGCAGTTTTCAGGGCGGGGCCAACGTCCTGACTTTC.

The chain couples TRBV18 to TRBJ2-5; D uncertain. Trimming cost V 1 base and J 2 bases, with 17 bases left between them. Germline V gives CDR1 KGHSH, CDR2 LQKENI. The CDR3 runs 17 residues. The CDR3 DNA reads as TGTGCCAGCTCACCACAAGTCTTGTTGGGATTTCAAGAGACCCAGTACTTC. Residues: CASSPQVLLGFQETQYF. The whole variable domain, filled in from reference TRBV18 and TRBJ2-5, reads NAGVMQNPRHLVRRRGQEARLRCSPMKGHSHVYWYRQLPEEGLKFMVYLQKENIIDESGMPKERFSAEFPKEGPSILRIQQVVRGDSAAYFCASSPQVLLGFQETQYFGPGTRLLVL.

This clonotype has just a few counts. The CDR3 protein is CASRVAVNNSPLHF. CDR3 bases: TGTGCCAGCCGGGTAGCGGTGAATAATTCACCCCTCCACTTT. This sequence joins TRBV28 and TRBJ1-6; no definite D call. Germline V gene lookup returns CDR1 MDHEN and CDR2 SYDVKM. The CDR3 has 14 amino acids. Deletions cut 8 bases from V and 5 bases from J, with 13 bases between.

The rearrangement links TRBV2 to TRBJ2-7; tentative D call: TRBD1 (8 bases). Trimming pared 8 bases from V and 3 bases from J, leaving 14 bases between. The CDR3 consists of 13 residues. Germline V CDR1 and CDR2: SNHLY, FYNNEI. CDR3 amino acids: CASSTGGDYEQYF. The CDR3 DNA follows: TGTGCCAGCTCAACAGGGGGGGACTACGAGCAGTACTTC.

This clonotype is labeled as medium-sized. The chain is built from TRBV19 and TRBJ1-4; D may be TRBD1 (5 bases). CDR3 length: 14 amino acids. CDR1 LNHDA and CDR2 SQIVND come from the germline V gene (reference sequence). V was pared by 10 bases and J by 0 bases, with 12 bases between. This CDR3 reads CATRDGATNEKLFF. As DNA, the CDR3 is TGTGCCACCCGGGACGGCGCAACTAATGAAAAACTGTTTTTT. Drawing the rest from reference TRBV19 and TRBJ1-4, the complete variable domain is DGGITQSPKYLFRKEGQNVTLSCEQNLNHDAMYWYRQDPGQGLRLIYYSQIVNDFQKGDIAEGYSVSREKKESFPLTVTSAQKNPTAFYLCATRDGATNEKLFFGSGTQLSVL.

This clonotype turned up a few times. The V and J genes are TRBV10-3 and TRBJ1-6, with D maybe TRBD1 (5 bases). The V gene's germline CDR1 is ENHRY and CDR2 SYGVKD. CDR3 length: 19 residues. Between the trimmed V and J ends, which lost 1 base and 0 bases, there was a span of 16 bases. Here the CDR3 DNA reads TGTGCCATCAGTGAGTGGCTGGCAGGGCTTAACTCCTATAATTCACCCCTCCACTTT. Translating gives CAISEWLAGLNSYNSPLHF.

This clonotype was seen a few times. This chain links TRBV27 with TRBJ2-1, with TRBD1 matching over 9 bases. V dropped 7 bases and J dropped 4; count of bases not matched to a gene: 5. Germline assignment: CDR1 MNHEY and CDR2 SMNVEV (reference sequence). CDR3 length: 14 amino acids. In DNA form, the CDR3 reads TGTGCCAGCAAGCCGGGACAGGGTTACAATGAGCAGTTCTTC. Residues: CASKPGQGYNEQFF.